The text below deals with one T cell receptor (beta chain). No cognate antigen has been identified for it. No base-level quality is on record; no much larger clone is a single base apart. For the CD8 naive samples, CD45RO-negative cells were positively selected for CCR7, yielding a CD45RA+CCR7+ population from which TemRA cells were excluded. The donors were healthy, HIV-negative adults with no recently reported acute infections or vaccinations. Only Caucasian adults living in Nashville, Tennessee, USA were represented among the donors. Blood was collected by leukapheresis, and PBMCs were isolated by Ficoll-Histopaque density gradient centrifugation and then cryopreserved in liquid nitrogen vapor phase. Analytical flow cytometry was used to check the purity and quantity of every magnetically sorted T cell population. Genomic DNA was isolated from each sorted fraction and quantified by UV absorbance on a Nanodrop 2000c.

The entry originates in a study of shared clonotypes between healthy human individuals (TCRdb year 2020). For context, the study as a whole: The cohort comprised a couple of women and a few men aged 18 to 49 years. Per donor, three plates each were used for CD4 naive and CD4 memory, two for CD8 naive, and one for CD8 memory. To estimate repertoire size and how much clonotype sharing occurs between individuals, the study deeply sequenced the blood TCR repertoires of about five healthy adults. Different laboratories and diverse techniques were used to prepare libraries and sequence TCR repertoires, to increase sequencing depth and limit assay-specific biases. Each donor's leukapheresis produced roughly between about 0.9 and 9.5 billion PBMCs. General conclusions and limits of the study: Naive subsets generally had larger estimated clonotype richness than memory subsets. Because the study included only a small number of donors, the genetic and exposure-history diversity represented was limited. Incomplete sequencing was indicated by rarefaction of sorted-subset datasets, despite the large sequencing depth. Pairwise subsampling indicated that sequencing depth was expected to affect the degree of clonotype sharing among donors. Across four donors, roughly 5.1% of naive CD4, approximately 3.5% of naive CD8, 2.3% of memory CD4, and around 0.4% of memory CD8 clonotypes were shared. Only blood was sampled, and tissue TCR repertoires likely differ from those in blood. Compared with non-shared clonotypes, the clonotypes found in all four sorted-subset donors had higher generation probabilities.

TCR CDR3 regions were amplified from genomic DNA by multiplex PCR using the deep immunoSEQ assay. For each cell subset, the extracted genomic DNA was distributed evenly across all wells of several immunoSEQ 96-well plates, and each plate served as one replicate. For sorted subsets, each replicate PCR was loaded with roughly 190 ng genomic DNA, equivalent to 30,000 or so T cell genomes. Purified libraries were quantified with a Qubit 3.0 fluorometer, sized on a Bioanalyzer 2100, and re-quantified with the KAPA Library Quantification kit. Every immunoSEQ 96-well plate was sequenced on a dedicated single-read 150-cycle Illumina NextSeq 550 flow cell. In the source study's methods: Because the immunoSEQ output included only junctional sequences and no quality scores, the filtering could not be the same as the filtering used for full-length reads. Sequences were annotated with PyIR, a Python wrapper for IgBLAST v1.9, and V/J genes and CDR3 were assigned using IMGT germline references. Reads with weak V/J assignments (E-value above 1e-6), missing CDR3, stop codons, out-of-frame junctions, or ambiguous translated residues were removed. V3J clonotypes were defined as sequences sharing the same inferred V gene, J gene, and CDR3 amino acid sequence. The percentage overlap between two repertoires was calculated by dividing the number of shared unique clonotypes by the size of the smaller repertoire. RTK rarefaction, the Chao1 estimator, and Recon v2.1 estimates of unobserved clonotypes were used to assess repertoire richness. Generation probabilities for all TCRbeta clonotypes obtained by the gDNA method from a handful of donors were computed using OLGA. The table was pulled from immuneACCESS by TCRdb, which kept in-frame rearrangements only. Such tables lose some clones; where checked, under half of the loss comes from unresolved V genes, and the rest has no known cause. Clonal size and the V and J genes are those of that table, whereas D and trimming came from the DNA. Recorded for this sample are about 2,100,000 clones; about 93% of them occurred a single time. The top ten constitute around 1.7% of the sample.

For CDR1 and CDR2, the germline V gene lists MGHRA and YSYEKL. V ends up 2 bases short and J 0 bases short, with an unmatched junction base count of 2. The CDR3 numbers 15 residues from cysteine through phenylalanine. Only the CDR3 region is kept as DNA, spanning 45 bases read in frame from base 1. The source is a man between 18 and 35 years old in good health. Some clones in this sample may be carry-over from other donors' samples. The chain is encoded by TRBV4-1 joined to TRBJ2-3; 7 bases in the middle match TRBD2. The sample taken for sequencing was naive CD8+ T cells from PBMCs. The cell subset or site label for this specimen denotes: CD45RA+CCR7+. In nucleotides, the sequence is TGCGCCAGCAGCCAAATTAGCGGGAGCACAGATACGCAGTATTTT. It translates to CASSQISGSTDTQYF.